The T cell receptor beta chain described here comes from a study of T cells in Graves' hyperthyroidism and ophthalmopathy. Whole-study findings and limits: Among clonotypes expanded in thyroid above 0.001, most were also found in blood.

This CDR3 comprises 15 residues. V lost 0 bases and J 2 bases, leaving 11 bases between the germline ends. The germline gives CDR1 SGDLS, CDR2 YYNGEE. This clonotype was counted a few times. Its specificity is unknown. Over 18 months, lack of ophthalmopathy progression marked Graves' hyperthyroidism as stable. Investigators excluded patients with uncontrolled infection, other autoimmune disease, pregnancy or lactation. Amplification of TCR beta CDR3 regions was performed using RNA transcripts as template. Using the HTBI primer set, a first-round RT-PCR was run on the TCR CDR3. TCRdb called the multiplex PCR reads again in MiXCR, with one record for every CDR3 protein. The data contain about 840,000 distinct CDR3 sequences, approximately 40% of them singletons.

J is TRBJ2-5 and V is TRBV9; D possibly matches TRBD1 or TRBD2 (5 bases each). The clonotype originates from a man younger than 35 with Graves' hyperthyroidism. Specimen: blood. CDR3 coding DNA: TGTGCCAGCAGCGTAGGGGACCACCTGCAAGAGACCCAGTACTTC. Residues: CASSVGDHLQETQYF.